The table lists the clone carrying this T cell receptor beta chain with a few counts. These data originate in a study of blood T cell repertoires in COVID-19. V shed 4 bases and J 3 bases; nucleotides not matched to a gene: 2. Per the germline V gene, CDR1 is SEHNR and CDR2 is FQNEAQ (reference sequence). The CDR3 is 14 residues long. Sequencing was performed with immunoSEQ multiplex PCR; in TCRdb, only in-frame clones are kept and a portion is missing. The sample contains over 300,000 clones, approximately 85% of which appear only once. The source is a human donor in a cohort sampled during active COVID-19. Material for sequencing was peripheral blood. The chain uses TRBV7-9 and TRBJ2-7, with TRBD2 identical over 11 bases. This CDR3 reads CASSSSGGNYEQYF. Here the CDR3 DNA reads TGTGCCAGCAGCTCTAGCGGGGGGAACTACGAGCAGTACTTC.